Each of the 5 T cell receptor beta chains below was sequenced from the same sample in a study of read filtering for tumor transcriptome and immune sequencing. This library used about 360 ng RNA and molecular barcoded adaptors spanning alpha/delta and beta/gamma chains. MiXCR, run by TCRdb on the reads, gives a single entry per CDR3 protein. The repertoire holds about 40,000 distinct CDR3 sequences, with roughly 15% as singletons. Input material: a population of CD138-negative cells sorted from bone marrow. These receptor sequences come from a donor at least 40 years old with multiple myeloma.

In this sample, this clonotype turned up many times. The J gene is TRBJ2-7, the V gene TRBV5-1, with D perhaps matching TRBD1 or TRBD2 (5 bases each). Germline lookup yields CDR1 SGHRS and CDR2 YFSETQ. CDR3 size: 12 residues. The V gene lost 7 bases and the J gene lost 3 bases, with 11 bases spanning the gap. This chain's CDR3 is CASRDQDYEQYF. CDR3 in DNA: TGCGCCAGCCGGGACCAAGACTACGAGCAGTACTTC.

This chain connects TRBV30 to TRBJ2-5; no definite D call. The V gene lost 2 bases and the J gene lost 6 bases, with 10 bases spanning the gap. CDR3 length: 12 amino acids. CDR1 is GTSNPN and CDR2 is SVGIG in the germline V gene (reference sequence). CDR3 nucleotide sequence: TGTGCCTGGAGTCCTTCGACCAAGACCCAGTACTTC. It is translated as CAWSPSTKTQYF.

V is TRBV4-2 and J is TRBJ2-7, with D perhaps matching TRBD1 (6 bases). The CDR3 is made up of 14 amino acids. Trimming took off 3 bases at V and 7 bases at J, with 16 bases between the two ends. The V gene's germline CDR1 is LGHNA and CDR2 YNFKEQ. This CDR3 reads CASSQEQGAREQYF. The CDR3 bases are TGTGCCAGCAGCCAGGAACAGGGCGCAAGGGAGCAGTACTTC.

This clonotype came up a few times. The V gene is TRBV7-9, the J gene TRBJ1-5; D is perhaps TRBD1 (5 bases). CDR3 length: 14 amino acids. From germline, CDR1 is SEHNR and CDR2 FQNEAQ (reference sequence). V lost 4 bases, J lost 9 bases, and 16 bases lay in between. The CDR3 protein is CASSSGAHEGPQHF. DNA for the CDR3: TGTGCCAGCAGCTCCGGGGCCCATGAGGGGCCCCAGCATTTT.

Concerning this clonotype itself: Compared with germline, one end of the junction differs, possibly owing to a read error. The V call is TRBV28, the J call TRBJ1-1; TRBD1 matches at 7 bases. CDR1 and CDR2 from the germline V gene are MDHEN and SYDVKM. This CDR3 has 14 residues. The CDR3 here is CASSFSGGSTEAFF. In nucleotides, the CDR3 is TGTGCCAGTAGTTTCTCAGGGGGGAGCACTGAAGCTTTCTTT.